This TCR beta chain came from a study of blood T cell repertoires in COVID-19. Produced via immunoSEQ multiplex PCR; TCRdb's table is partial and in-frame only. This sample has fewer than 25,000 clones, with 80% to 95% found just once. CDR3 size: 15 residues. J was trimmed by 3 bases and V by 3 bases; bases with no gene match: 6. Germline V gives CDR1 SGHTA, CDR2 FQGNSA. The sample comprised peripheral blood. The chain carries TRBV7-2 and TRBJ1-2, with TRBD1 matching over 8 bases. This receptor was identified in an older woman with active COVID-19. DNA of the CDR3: TGTGCCAGCAGCTTTTCCAGGGGGCCGGACTATGGCTACACCTTC. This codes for CASSFSRGPDYGYTF.